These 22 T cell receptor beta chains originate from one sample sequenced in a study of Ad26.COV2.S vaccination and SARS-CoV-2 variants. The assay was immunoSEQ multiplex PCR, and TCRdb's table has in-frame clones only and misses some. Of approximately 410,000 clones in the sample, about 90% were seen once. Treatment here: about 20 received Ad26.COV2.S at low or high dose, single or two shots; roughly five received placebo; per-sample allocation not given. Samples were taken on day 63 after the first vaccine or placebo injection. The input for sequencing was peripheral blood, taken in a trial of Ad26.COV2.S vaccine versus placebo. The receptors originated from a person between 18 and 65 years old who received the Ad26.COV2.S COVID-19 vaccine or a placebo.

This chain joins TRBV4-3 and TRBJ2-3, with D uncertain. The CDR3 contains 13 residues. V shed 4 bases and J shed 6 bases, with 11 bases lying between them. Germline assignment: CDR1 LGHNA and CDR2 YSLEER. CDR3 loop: CASSLRPADTQYF. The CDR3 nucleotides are TGCGCCAGCAGCCTACGACCGGCGGATACGCAGTATTTT.

The CDR3 DNA reads TGCAGTGCTAGTAGTTGGGCAACTAACTATGGCTACACCTTC. This translates into CSASSWATNYGYTF. V is TRBV20-1 and J is TRBJ1-2; no clear D gene. The germline V gene has CDR1 DFQATT and CDR2 SNEGSKA (reference sequence). The CDR3 runs 14 residues. V lost 3 bases to trimming and J lost 0 bases, with 11 bases between them.

The CDR3 nucleotides are TGCGCCAGCAGCCAAGTGGGGAGCTCCTACAATGAGCAGTTCTTC. Protein product: CASSQVGSSYNEQFF. This rearrangement joins TRBV4-3 to TRBJ2-1, with D maybe TRBD2 (5 bases). Germline values: CDR1 LGHNA, CDR2 YSLEER. The ends were cut back, 1 base at V and 0 bases at J, with 7 bases in the middle. This CDR3 has 15 amino acids.

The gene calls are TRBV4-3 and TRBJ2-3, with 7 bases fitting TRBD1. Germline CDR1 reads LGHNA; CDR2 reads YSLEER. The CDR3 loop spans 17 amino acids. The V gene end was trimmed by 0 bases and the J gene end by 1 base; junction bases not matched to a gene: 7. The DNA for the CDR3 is TGCGCCAGCAGCCAAGAAGGAACAGGGGCCCGCACAGATACGCAGTATTTT. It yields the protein CASSQEGTGARTDTQYF.

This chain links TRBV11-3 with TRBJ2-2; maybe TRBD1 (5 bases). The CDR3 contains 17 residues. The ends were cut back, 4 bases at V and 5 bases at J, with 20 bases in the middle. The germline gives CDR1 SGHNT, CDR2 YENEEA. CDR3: CASSWVTAIGETGELFF. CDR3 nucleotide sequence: TGTGCCAGCAGCTGGGTCACGGCGATAGGGGAAACCGGGGAGCTGTTTTTT.

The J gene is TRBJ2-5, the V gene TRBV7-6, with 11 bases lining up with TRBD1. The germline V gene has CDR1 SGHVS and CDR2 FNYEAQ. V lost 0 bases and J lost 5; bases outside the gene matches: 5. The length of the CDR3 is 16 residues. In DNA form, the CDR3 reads TGTGCCAGCAGCTTAGCAGGACAGGGGGCGAGCGAGACCCAGTACTTC. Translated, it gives CASSLAGQGASETQYF.

This CDR3 is CSVEDTGILTAEAFF. The DNA of the CDR3 is TGCAGCGTTGAAGATACCGGGATCTTAACCGCTGAAGCTTTCTTT. This chain joins TRBV29-1 and TRBJ1-1; D gene ambiguous. This CDR3 spans 15 amino acids. CDR1 and CDR2 (germline): SQVTM, ANQGSEA. V shed 0 bases and J shed 6 bases, with 17 bases lying between them.

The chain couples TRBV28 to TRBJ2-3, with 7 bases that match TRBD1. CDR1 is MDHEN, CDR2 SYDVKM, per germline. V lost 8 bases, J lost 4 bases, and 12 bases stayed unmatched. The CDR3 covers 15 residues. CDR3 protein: CASWENRGRADTQYF. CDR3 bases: TGTGCCAGCTGGGAGAACAGGGGTAGGGCAGATACGCAGTATTTT.

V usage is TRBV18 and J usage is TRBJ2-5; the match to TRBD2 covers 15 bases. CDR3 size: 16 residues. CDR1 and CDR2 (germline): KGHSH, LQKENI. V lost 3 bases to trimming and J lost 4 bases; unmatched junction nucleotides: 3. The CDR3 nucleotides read TGTGCCAGCTCACCCGGACTAGCGGGGGGGCCAGAGACCCAGTACTTC. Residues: CASSPGLAGGPETQYF.

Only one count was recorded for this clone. The CDR3 loop is CASSPNPGQSNEKLFF. CDR3 nucleotides: TGTGCCAGCAGTCCCAATCCGGGACAGTCTAATGAAAAACTGTTTTTT. The V and J genes are TRBV6-6 and TRBJ1-4; 7 bases are shared with TRBD1. J was trimmed by 3 bases and V by 5 bases; bases with no gene match: 9. The germline V gene has CDR1 MNHNY and CDR2 SVGAGI (reference sequence). The CDR3 extends over 16 amino acids.

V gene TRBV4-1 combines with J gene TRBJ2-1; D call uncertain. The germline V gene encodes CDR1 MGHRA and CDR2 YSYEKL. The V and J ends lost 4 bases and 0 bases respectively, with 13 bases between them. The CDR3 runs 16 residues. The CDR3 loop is CASSLGPIRSYNEQFF. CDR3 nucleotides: TGCGCCAGCAGCCTAGGACCGATACGCTCCTACAATGAGCAGTTCTTC.

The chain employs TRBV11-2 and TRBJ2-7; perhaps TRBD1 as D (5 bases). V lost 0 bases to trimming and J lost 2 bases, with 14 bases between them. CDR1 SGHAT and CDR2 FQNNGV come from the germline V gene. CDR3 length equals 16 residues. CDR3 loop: CASSLDGRARTYEQYF. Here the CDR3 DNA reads TGTGCCAGCAGCTTAGATGGCAGGGCGAGGACCTACGAGCAGTACTTC.

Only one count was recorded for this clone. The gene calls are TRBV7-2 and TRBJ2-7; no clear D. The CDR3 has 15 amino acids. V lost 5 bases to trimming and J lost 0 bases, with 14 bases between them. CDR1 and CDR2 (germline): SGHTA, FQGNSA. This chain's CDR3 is CASSHRFGSSYEQYF. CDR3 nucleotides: TGTGCCAGCAGCCACCGATTCGGTAGCTCCTACGAGCAGTACTTC.

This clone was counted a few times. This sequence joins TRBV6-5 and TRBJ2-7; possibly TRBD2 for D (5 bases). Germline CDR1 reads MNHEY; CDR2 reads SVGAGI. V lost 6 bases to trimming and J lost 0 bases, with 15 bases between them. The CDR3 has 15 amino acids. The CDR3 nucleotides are TGTGCCAGCAGCCAAGCGGAAGAGGGCTCCTACGAGCAGTACTTC. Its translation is CASSQAEEGSYEQYF.

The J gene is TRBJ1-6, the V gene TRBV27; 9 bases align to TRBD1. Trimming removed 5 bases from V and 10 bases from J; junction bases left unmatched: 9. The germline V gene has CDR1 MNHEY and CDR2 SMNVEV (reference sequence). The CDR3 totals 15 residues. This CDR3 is CASSQTGTGISPLHF. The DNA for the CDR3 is TGTGCCAGCAGTCAGACCGGGACAGGGATATCACCCCTCCACTTT.

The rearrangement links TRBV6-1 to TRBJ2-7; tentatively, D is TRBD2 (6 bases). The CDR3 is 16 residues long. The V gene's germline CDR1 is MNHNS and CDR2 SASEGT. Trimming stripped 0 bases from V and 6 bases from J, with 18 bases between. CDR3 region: CASSEADLGGMGEQYF. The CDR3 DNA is TGTGCCAGCAGTGAAGCCGACTTAGGAGGGATGGGCGAGCAGTACTTC.

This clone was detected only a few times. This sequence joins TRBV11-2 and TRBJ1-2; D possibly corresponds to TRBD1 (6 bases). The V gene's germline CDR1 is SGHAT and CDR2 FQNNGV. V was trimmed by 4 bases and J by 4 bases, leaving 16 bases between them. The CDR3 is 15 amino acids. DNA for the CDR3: TGTGCCAGCAGCTCGAACGGACAGTTGGGCTATGGCTACACCTTC. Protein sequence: CASSSNGQLGYGYTF.

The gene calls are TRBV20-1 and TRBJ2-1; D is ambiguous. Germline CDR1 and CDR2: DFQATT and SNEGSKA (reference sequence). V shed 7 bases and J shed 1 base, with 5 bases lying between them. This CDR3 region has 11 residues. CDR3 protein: CSGGSYNEQFF. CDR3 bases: TGCAGTGGTGGGTCCTACAATGAGCAGTTCTTC.

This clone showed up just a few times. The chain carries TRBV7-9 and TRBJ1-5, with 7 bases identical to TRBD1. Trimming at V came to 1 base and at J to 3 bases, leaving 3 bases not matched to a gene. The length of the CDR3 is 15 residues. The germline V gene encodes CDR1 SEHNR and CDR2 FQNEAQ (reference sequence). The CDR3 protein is CASSLGDSTNQPQHF. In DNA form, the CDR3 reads TGTGCCAGCAGCTTAGGGGACAGTACCAATCAGCCCCAGCATTTT.

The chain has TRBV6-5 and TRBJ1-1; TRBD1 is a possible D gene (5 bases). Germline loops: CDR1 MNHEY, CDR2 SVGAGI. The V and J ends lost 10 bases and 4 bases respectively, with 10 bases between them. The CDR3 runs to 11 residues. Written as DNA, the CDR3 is TGTGCCACCAGGGCGGGCACTGAAGCTTTCTTT. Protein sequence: CATRAGTEAFF.

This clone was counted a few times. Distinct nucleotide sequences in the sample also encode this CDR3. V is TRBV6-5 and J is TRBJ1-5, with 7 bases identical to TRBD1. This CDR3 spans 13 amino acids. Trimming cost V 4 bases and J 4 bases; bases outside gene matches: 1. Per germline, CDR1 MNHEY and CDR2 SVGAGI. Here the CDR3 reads CASSWDSNQPQHF. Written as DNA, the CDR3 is TGTGCCAGCAGTTGGGACAGTAATCAGCCCCAGCATTTT.

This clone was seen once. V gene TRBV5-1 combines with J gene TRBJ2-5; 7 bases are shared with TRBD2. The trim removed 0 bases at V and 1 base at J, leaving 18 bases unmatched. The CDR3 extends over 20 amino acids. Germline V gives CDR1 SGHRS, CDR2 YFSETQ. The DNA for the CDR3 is TGCGCCAGCAGCTTGGCGGGGTCTCGTCTAGCGGAAATTTCCCAAGAGACCCAGTACTTC. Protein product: CASSLAGSRLAEISQETQYF.